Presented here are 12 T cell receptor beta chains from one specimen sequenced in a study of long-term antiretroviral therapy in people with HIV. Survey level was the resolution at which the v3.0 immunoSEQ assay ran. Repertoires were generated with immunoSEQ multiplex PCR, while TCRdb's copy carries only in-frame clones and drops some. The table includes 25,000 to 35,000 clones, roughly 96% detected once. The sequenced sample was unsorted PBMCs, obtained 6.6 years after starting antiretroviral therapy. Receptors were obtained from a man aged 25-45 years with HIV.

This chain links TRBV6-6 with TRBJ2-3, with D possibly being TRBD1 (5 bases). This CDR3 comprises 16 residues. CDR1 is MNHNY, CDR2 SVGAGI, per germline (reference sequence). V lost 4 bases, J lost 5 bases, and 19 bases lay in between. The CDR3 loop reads CASSFPPRQGKDTQYF. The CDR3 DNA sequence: TGTGCCAGCAGTTTTCCCCCCCGCCAGGGAAAAGATACGCAGTATTTT.

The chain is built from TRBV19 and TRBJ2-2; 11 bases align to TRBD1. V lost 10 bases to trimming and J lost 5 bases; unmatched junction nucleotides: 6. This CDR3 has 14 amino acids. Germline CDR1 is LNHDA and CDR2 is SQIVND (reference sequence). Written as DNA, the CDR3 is TGTGCCACTCGGGACAGGGGGGAAACCGGGGAGCTGTTTTTT. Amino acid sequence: CATRDRGETGELFF.

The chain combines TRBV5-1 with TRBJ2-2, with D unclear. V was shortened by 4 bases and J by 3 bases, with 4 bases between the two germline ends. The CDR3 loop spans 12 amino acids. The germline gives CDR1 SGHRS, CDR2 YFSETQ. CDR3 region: CASSTYTGELFF. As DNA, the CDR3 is TGCGCCAGCAGCACCTACACCGGGGAGCTGTTTTTT.

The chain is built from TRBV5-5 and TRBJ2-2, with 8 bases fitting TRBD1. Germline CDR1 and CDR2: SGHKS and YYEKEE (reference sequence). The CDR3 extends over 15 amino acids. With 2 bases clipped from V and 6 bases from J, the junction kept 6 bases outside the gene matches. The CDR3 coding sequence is TGTGCCAGCAGCTTTGAGGACAGGGAGGCCGGGGAGCTGTTTTTT. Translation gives CASSFEDREAGELFF.

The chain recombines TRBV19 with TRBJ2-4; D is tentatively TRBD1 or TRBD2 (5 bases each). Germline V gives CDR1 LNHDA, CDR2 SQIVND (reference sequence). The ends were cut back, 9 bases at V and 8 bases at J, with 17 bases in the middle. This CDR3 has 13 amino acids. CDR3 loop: CASHKSGRDIQYF. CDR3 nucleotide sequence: TGTGCCAGCCACAAAAGCGGCAGGGACATTCAGTACTTC.

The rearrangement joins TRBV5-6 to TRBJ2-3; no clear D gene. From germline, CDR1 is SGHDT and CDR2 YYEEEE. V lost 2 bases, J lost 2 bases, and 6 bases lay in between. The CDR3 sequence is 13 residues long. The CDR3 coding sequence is TGTGCCAGCAGCTTACTTGTCACAGATACGCAGTATTTT. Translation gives CASSLLVTDTQYF.

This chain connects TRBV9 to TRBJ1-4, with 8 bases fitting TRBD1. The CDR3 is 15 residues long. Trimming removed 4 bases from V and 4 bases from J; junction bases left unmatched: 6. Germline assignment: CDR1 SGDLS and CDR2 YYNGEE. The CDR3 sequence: CASSSRGLGNEKLFF. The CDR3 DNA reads TGTGCCAGCAGCAGCAGGGGGCTGGGTAATGAAAAACTGTTTTTT.

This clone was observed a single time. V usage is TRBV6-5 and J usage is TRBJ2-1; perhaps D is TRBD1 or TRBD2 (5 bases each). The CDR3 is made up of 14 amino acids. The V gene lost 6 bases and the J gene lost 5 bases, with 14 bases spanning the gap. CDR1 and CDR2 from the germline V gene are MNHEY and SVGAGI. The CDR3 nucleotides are TGTGCCAGCAGCTCCGGGACGGATGACAATGAGCAGTTCTTC. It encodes CASSSGTDDNEQFF.

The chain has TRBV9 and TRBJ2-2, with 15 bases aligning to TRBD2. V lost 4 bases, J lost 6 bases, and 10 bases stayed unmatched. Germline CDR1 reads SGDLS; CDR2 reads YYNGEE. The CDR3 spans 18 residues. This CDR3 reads CASSNPLGLAGGPGELFF. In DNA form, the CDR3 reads TGTGCCAGCAGCAACCCCTTGGGACTAGCGGGAGGCCCCGGGGAGCTGTTTTTT.

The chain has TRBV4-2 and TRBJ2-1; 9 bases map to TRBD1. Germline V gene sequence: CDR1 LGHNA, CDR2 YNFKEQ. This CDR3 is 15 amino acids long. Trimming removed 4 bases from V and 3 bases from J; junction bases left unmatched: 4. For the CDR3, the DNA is TGTGCCAGCAGCCCACGACAGGGGGGCTACAATGAGCAGTTCTTC. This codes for CASSPRQGGYNEQFF.

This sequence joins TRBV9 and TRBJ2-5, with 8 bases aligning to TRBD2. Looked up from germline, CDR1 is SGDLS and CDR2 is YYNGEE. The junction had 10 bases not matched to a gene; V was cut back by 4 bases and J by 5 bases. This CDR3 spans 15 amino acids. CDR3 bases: TGTGCCAGCAGCTTCAGACGGGGGGGAGGGGAGACCCAGTACTTC. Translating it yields CASSFRRGGGETQYF.

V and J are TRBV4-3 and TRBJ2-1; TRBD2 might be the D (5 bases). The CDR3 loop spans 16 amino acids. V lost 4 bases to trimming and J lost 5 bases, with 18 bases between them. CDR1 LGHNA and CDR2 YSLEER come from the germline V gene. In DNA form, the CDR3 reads TGCGCCAGCAGCCCAAGGTACGGGATGAATCACAATGAGCAGTTCTTC. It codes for CASSPRYGMNHNEQFF.